This T cell receptor beta chain emerged from a study of vaccination and CD4 T cells after COVID-19. The treatment is: approximately nine-day PBMC culture with coronavirus spike peptide pools or control peptides (ViraFEST assay). During the years 2011-2018, before the COVID-19 pandemic, the unexposed donor's CD4+ T cells were collected. As regards this clonotype: The target antigen is unknown.

The Oncomine TCR Beta short-read assay generated sequence data from the DNA of cultured CD4+ T cells. TCRdb reprocessed the PCR reads via MiXCR and lists one record per CDR3 protein. Of around 6,000 distinct CDR3 sequences detected, 40% to 45% appear once; the ten largest clones hold around two fifths. Sequencing was performed on CD4+ T cells from blood, cultured in vitro. This TCR was sampled from a human donor in good health.

The CDR3 spells CSASTGHPDREAFF. CDR3 nucleotides: TGCAGTGCCTCCACAGGACACCCCGACCGTGAAGCTTTCTTT. The V and J genes are TRBV20-1 and TRBJ1-1; perhaps TRBD1 as D (5 bases). Trimming took 6 bases from V and 7 from J, leaving 21 bases between them. CDR3 length: 14 residues. Germline V gives CDR1 DFQATT, CDR2 SNEGSKA (reference sequence).